One TCR beta chain is described in this entry. The entry originates in a study of CD8 T cells in Susac syndrome. Reverse transcription used roughly 0.5 to 1 ug RNA and random hexamers. An immunoSEQ multiplex PCR generated amplified TCR beta CDR3 products spanning 54 Vbeta and 13 Jbeta. TCRdb called the immunoSEQ multiplex PCR reads again in MiXCR, with one record for every CDR3 protein. The sample holds some 140,000 distinct CDR3 sequences; around 86% are singletons and the top ten take roughly 0.5%. Sequencing of TCR beta covered CD8+ and CD4+ T cells obtained from blood. The CD8+ and CD4+ T cells were isolated magnetically using a negative isolation approach, whereas the TEMRA cells were enriched by FACS. V shed 2 bases and J 5 bases; nucleotides not matched to a gene: 4. The CDR3 runs to 15 residues. Germline V gives CDR1 MGHRA, CDR2 YSYEKL.

The rearrangement joins TRBV4-1 to TRBJ2-5; TRBD1 matches 11 bases. The sample taken for sequencing was CD8+ T cells from PBMCs. The sequence was collected from a human donor with multiple sclerosis. DNA of the CDR3: TGCGCCAGCAGCCAAAGGACAGGGGGCTTTGAGACCCAGTACTTC. It is translated as CASSQRTGGFETQYF.